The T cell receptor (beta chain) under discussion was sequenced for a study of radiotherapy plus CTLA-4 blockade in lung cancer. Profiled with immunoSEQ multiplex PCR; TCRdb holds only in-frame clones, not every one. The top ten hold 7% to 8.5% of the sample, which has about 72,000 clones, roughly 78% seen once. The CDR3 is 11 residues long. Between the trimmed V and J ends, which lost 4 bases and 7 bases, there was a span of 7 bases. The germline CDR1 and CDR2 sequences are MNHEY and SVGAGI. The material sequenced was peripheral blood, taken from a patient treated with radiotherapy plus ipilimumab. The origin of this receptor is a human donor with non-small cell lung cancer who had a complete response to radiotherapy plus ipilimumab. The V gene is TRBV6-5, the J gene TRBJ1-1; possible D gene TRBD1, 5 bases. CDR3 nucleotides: TGTGCCAGCAGTTCGACAGTTGAAGCTTTCTTT. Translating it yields CASSSTVEAFF.